This T cell receptor (beta chain) emerged from a study of radiation and T cells in renal cell carcinoma. General study results and limits: Without pretreatment biopsies, baseline tumor clonotype presence was undetermined.

The time point was: baseline pretreatment blood. Treatment indicated: 15 Gy SBRT to primary tumor, nephrectomy 4 weeks later. Blood was sampled at baseline, 2 weeks and 4 weeks after SBRT. Germline V gives CDR1 SGHVS, CDR2 FQNEAQ. V shed 5 bases and J 1 base; nucleotides not matched to a gene: 10. The CDR3 loop spans 17 amino acids. Remarks on this clone: Its antigen is unknown.

TCRdb's table, derived via immunoSEQ multiplex PCR, lists solely in-frame clones and lacks some. Here the sample spans around 140,000 clones, 88% being singletons. The material sequenced was blood, taken from a patient whose treatment included radiotherapy and nephrectomy. The clonotype was recovered from a woman in her 70s with renal cell carcinoma. The V call is TRBV7-8, the J call TRBJ2-5, with 10 nucleotides matching TRBD2. CDR3 DNA: TGTGCCAGCAGCATACTTAGCGGGGGGCTGACCCAAGAGACCCAGTACTTC. Protein product: CASSILSGGLTQETQYF.